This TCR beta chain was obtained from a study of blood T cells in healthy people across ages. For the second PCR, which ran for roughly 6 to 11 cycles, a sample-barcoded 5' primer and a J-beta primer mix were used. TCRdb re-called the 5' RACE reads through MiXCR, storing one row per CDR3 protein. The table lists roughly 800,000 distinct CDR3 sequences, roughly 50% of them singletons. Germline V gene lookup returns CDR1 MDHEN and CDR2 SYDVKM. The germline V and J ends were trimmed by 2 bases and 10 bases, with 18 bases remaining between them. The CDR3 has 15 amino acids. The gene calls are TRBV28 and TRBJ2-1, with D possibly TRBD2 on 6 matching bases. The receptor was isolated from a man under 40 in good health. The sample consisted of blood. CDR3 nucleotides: TGTGCCAGCAGTTTAATTCTAGCGTTTGCCTACGAGCAGTTCTTC. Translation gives CASSLILAFAYEQFF.